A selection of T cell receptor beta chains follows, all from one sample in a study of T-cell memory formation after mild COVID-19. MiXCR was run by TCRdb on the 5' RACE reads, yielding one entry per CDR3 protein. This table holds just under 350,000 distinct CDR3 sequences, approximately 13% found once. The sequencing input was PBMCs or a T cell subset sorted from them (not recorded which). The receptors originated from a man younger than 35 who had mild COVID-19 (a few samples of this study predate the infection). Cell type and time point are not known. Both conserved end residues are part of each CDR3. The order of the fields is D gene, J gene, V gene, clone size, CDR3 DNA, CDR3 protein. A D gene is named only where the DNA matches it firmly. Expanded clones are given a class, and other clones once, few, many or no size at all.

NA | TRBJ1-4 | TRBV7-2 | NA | TGTGCCAGCATGCGTCCGGACAGCGATGAAAAACTGTTTTTT | CASMRPDSDEKLFF
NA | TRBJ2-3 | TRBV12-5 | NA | TGTGCTAGTGCCCTTTTAGACACCGTCACAGATACGCAGTATTTT | CASALLDTVTDTQYF
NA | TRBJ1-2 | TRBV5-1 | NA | TGCGCCAGCAGCGTGGGGGCAGACTATGGCTACACCTTC | CASSVGADYGYTF
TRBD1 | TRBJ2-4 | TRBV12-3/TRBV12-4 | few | TGTGCCAGCACTCCGACAGGGACCCAAAACATTCAGTACTTC | CASTPTGTQNIQYF
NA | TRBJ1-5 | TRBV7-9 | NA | TGTGCCAGCAGCCCCGGGGGTAGTCAGCCCCAGCATTTT | CASSPGGSQPQHF
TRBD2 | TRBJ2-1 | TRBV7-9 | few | TGTGCCAGCAGCTCCACTAGCGGGGGGTTCGTGAATGAGCAGTTCTTC | CASSSTSGGFVNEQFF
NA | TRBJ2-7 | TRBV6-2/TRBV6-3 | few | TGTGCCAGCAGTTACTCCGACAGCTCCTACGAGCAGTACTTC | CASSYSDSSYEQYF
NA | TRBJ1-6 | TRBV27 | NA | TGTGCCAGCAGTTTAAGCAGGTTTAACTCACCCCTCCACTTT | CASSLSRFNSPLHF
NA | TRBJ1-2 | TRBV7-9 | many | TGTGCCAGCAGCCTAGGCGGGGCGACTAAAGCTAACTATGGCTACACCTTC | CASSLGGATKANYGYTF
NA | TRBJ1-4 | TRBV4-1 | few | TGCGCCAGCAGCCAAGGGCTCGCCGGACAGAGGCATGAAAAACTGTTTTTT | CASSQGLAGQRHEKLFF
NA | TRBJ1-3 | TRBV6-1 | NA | TGTGCCAGCAGTGAAATGTTGGGAAACACCATATATTTT | CASSEMLGNTIYF
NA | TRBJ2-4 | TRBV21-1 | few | TGTGCCAGCTCGCGACTAGTAAAAAACATTCAGTACTTC | CASSRLVKNIQYF
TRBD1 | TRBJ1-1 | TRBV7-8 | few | TGTGCCAGCAGCTTACGGAGACAGGGCACTGAAGCTTTCTTT | CASSLRRQGTEAFF
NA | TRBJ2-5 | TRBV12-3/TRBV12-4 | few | TGTGCCAGCAGTTCTACGCACGAGACCCAGTACTTC | CASSSTHETQYF
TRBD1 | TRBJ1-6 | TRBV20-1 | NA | TGCAGTGCTACGACAGGGGTCGAGAATTCACCCCTCCACTTT | CSATTGVENSPLHF
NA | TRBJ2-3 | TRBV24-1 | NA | TGTGCCACCAGTGATGCGGATACGCAGTATTTT | CATSDADTQYF
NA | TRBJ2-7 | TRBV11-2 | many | TGTGCCAGCAGCTTTCGCGGCTACGAGCAGTACTTC | CASSFRGYEQYF
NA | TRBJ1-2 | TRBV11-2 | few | TGTGCCAGCAGCTTAGATTCCGGCATGCTTGGCTACACCTTC | CASSLDSGMLGYTF
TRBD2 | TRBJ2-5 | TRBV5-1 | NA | TGCGCCAGCAGCTTGGCACTAGCGGCACAAGAGACCCAGTACTTC | CASSLALAAQETQYF
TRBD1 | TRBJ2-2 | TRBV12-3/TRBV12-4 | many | TGTGCCAGCAGCAGACAATTAGGACAGGGGACCGGGGAGCTGTTTTTT | CASSRQLGQGTGELFF
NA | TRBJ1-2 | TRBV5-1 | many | TGCGCCAGCAGCTTGATGGCAGAAGGTGGCTACACCTTC | CASSLMAEGGYTF
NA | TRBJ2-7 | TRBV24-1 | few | TGTGCCACCCTGCGGCCGCTCTACGAGCAGTACTTC | CATLRPLYEQYF
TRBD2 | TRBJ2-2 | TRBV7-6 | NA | TGTGCCAGCAGGACTAGCGGGGAGAACACCGGGGAGCTGTTTTTT | CASRTSGENTGELFF
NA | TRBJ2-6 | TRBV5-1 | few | TGCGCCAGCAGCCCAGGGCCGAAAGGGGCCAACGTCCTGACTTTC | CASSPGPKGANVLTF
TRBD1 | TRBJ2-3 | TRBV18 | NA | TGTGCCAGCTCACCACGGGACAGGGGCTCTGGAGATACGCAGTATTTT | CASSPRDRGSGDTQYF
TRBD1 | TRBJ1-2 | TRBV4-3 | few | TGCGCCAGCAGTCCCGGGACAGTGATTTATGGCTACACCTTC | CASSPGTVIYGYTF
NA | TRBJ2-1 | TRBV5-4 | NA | TGTGCCAGCAGCCCTCGACAGAGCTCCTACAATGAGCAGTTCTTC | CASSPRQSSYNEQFF
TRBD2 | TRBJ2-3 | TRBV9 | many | TGTGCCAGCAGCGTAGGATGGCGGGGGGCCACAGATACGCAGTATTTT | CASSVGWRGATDTQYF
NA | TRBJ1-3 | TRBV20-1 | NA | TGCAGTGCTAGGTTTCGGATTACCCGCTCTGGAAACACCATATATTTT | CSARFRITRSGNTIYF
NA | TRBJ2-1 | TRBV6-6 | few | TGTGCCAGCAGTTTGCCTTACAATGAGCAGTTCTTC | CASSLPYNEQFF
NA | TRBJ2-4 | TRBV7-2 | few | TGTGCCAGCAGCTGGGACGATGAGCCATCAGCCAAAAACATTCAGTACTTC | CASSWDDEPSAKNIQYF
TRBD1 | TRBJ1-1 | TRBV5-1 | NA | TGCGCCAGCAGCGCCAATACAGGGGTCACTGAAGCTTTCTTT | CASSANTGVTEAFF